The clone carrying this T cell receptor beta chain was observed a few times. The target antigen is unknown. V lost 8 bases and J lost 6, with 26 bases in between. The germline V gene has CDR1 SGHAT and CDR2 FQNNGV. The CDR3 extends over 17 amino acids. These data come from a study of T cell repertoires in cytomegalovirus infection. Study-level background: Shared public TCR beta signatures pointed to both CMV infection and a matching HLA type.

TCRdb analysed the reads with MiXCR anew, one entry per CDR3 protein. The sample has under 150,000 distinct CDR3 sequences, roughly 25% seen once. Findings of the study overall: HLA-C-restricted, CMV-specific TCR beta clonotypes were dominant ex vivo.

The origin of this receptor is a human donor in good health (CMV status not recorded). Some clones in this sample may be carry-over from other donors' samples. The specimen was PBMCs, sequenced either directly or after in vitro stimulation (not recorded which). The genes are TRBV11-2 and TRBJ1-5; D might be TRBD1 (5 bases). CDR3: CASDFAGGTGGVQPQHF. The CDR3 DNA reads TGTGCCAGCGACTTCGCGGGCGGGACGGGTGGCGTTCAGCCCCAGCATTTT. Full variable domain (remainder filled in from reference TRBV11-2 and TRBJ1-5): EAGVAQSPRYKIIEKRQSVAFWCNPISGHATLYWYQQILGQGPKLLIQFQNNGVVDDSQLPKDRFSAERLKGVDSTLKIQPAKLEDSAVYLCASDFAGGTGGVQPQHFGDGTRLSIL.